Listed here are 32 T cell receptor beta chains from one sample, sequenced in a study of CD8+ T cells in alopecia areata. Extracted from the samples, RNA was reverse transcribed into cDNA to serve as the sequencing template. Some clones are missing from TCRdb's copy, which holds only in-frame ones; the method was immunoSEQ multiplex PCR. This table has about 190,000 clones, 60% appearing once. Regarding treatment: oral pan-JAK inhibitor, 5-10 mg twice daily. The material was CD4+ T cells sorted from blood, obtained at week 4, from a patient treated with tofacitinib. The receptors derive from a human donor with alopecia areata.

The J gene is TRBJ2-5, the V gene TRBV6-5, with TRBD1 identical over 8 bases. CDR1 and CDR2 from the germline V gene are MNHEY and SVGAGI. V lost 5 bases to trimming and J lost 3 bases; unmatched junction nucleotides: 5. This CDR3 has 14 residues. The DNA for the CDR3 is TGTGCCAGCAGTCGAGACAGGGGTAAAGAGACCCAGTACTTC. Translated, it gives CASSRDRGKETQYF.

The chain joins TRBV2 to TRBJ2-7, with 13 bases identical to TRBD2. Per the germline V gene, CDR1 is SNHLY and CDR2 is FYNNEI. This CDR3 comprises 15 residues. Trimming removed 6 bases from V and 9 bases from J; junction bases left unmatched: 11. The CDR3 sequence: CASREQLAGGPRQYF. The CDR3 DNA sequence: TGTGCCAGCAGGGAACAACTAGCGGGAGGGCCACGGCAGTACTTC.

The chain carries TRBV11-2 and TRBJ2-1, with a tentative D call TRBD2 (5 bases). The CDR3 is 15 residues long. CDR1 is SGHAT, CDR2 FQNNGV, per germline. Trimming took 0 bases from V and 3 from J, leaving 9 bases between them. As DNA, the CDR3 is TGTGCCAGCAGCTTAGATGGACGGGACTACAATGAGCAGTTCTTC. The encoded protein is CASSLDGRDYNEQFF.

V gene TRBV20-1 combines with J gene TRBJ2-1; D gene ambiguous. Germline V gene data show CDR1 as DFQATT and CDR2 as SNEGSKA (reference sequence). V lost 4 bases and J lost 4, with 5 bases in between. This CDR3 spans 11 amino acids. CDR3 nucleotide sequence: TGCAGTGCTAAAAGGTACAATGAGCAGTTCTTC. It encodes CSAKRYNEQFF.

The chain couples TRBV4-2 to TRBJ2-1; perhaps D is TRBD1 or TRBD2 (5 bases each). Trimming removed 0 bases at V and 7 bases at J, with 16 bases between. CDR3 length equals 16 residues. Per the germline V gene, CDR1 is LGHNA and CDR2 is YNFKEQ. CDR3 DNA: TGTGCCAGCAGCCAAGATGGGGGACCGGCGGGTAATGAGCAGTTCTTC. It is translated as CASSQDGGPAGNEQFF.

CDR3 nucleotides: TGTGCCAGCAGCCCCACCCTGAGCTCCTACAATGAGCAGTTCTTC. It yields the protein CASSPTLSSYNEQFF. The rearrangement joins TRBV6-5 to TRBJ2-1; D not certain. The V and J ends lost 6 bases and 0 bases respectively, with 12 bases between them. The CDR3 extends over 15 amino acids. CDR1 is MNHEY, CDR2 SVGAGI, per germline.

This chain links TRBV4-1 with TRBJ2-2; the D is unclear. Per germline, CDR1 MGHRA and CDR2 YSYEKL. This CDR3 contains 14 residues. V dropped 0 bases and J dropped 7 bases, with 9 bases sitting between them. The CDR3 DNA sequence: TGCGCCAGCAGCCAAGATTCGGGCTACGGGGAGCTGTTTTTT. Translating it yields CASSQDSGYGELFF.

V and J are TRBV6-5 and TRBJ2-1; D unresolved. Germline lookup yields CDR1 MNHEY and CDR2 SVGAGI. The CDR3 runs to 9 residues. V gave up 8 bases and J gave up 8 bases, with 4 bases separating them. This chain's CDR3 is CASRDEQFF. The CDR3 nucleotides are TGTGCCAGCCGCGATGAGCAGTTCTTC.

There are a few counts of this clone. The chain has TRBV7-3 and TRBJ2-3, with D unresolved. Germline values: CDR1 SGHTA, CDR2 FQGTGA. The CDR3 spans 13 residues. Trimming cost V 0 bases and J 4 bases, with 5 bases left between them. This chain's CDR3 is CASSLTAADTQYF. The CDR3 DNA reads TGTGCCAGCAGCTTAACTGCGGCAGATACGCAGTATTTT.

J is TRBJ1-5 and V is TRBV29-1; TRBD1 agrees at 9 bases. J was trimmed by 7 bases and V by 6 bases; bases with no gene match: 7. Germline V lookup: CDR1 SQVTM, CDR2 ANQGSEA. The CDR3 runs to 13 residues. CDR3 protein: CSVRGGQGQPQHF. DNA of the CDR3: TGCAGCGTCAGAGGGGGACAGGGACAGCCCCAGCATTTT.

Comment on this clone: This CDR3 is also generated by other DNA sequences in the sample. The chain recombines TRBV5-1 with TRBJ2-1; D gene unclear. This CDR3 contains 15 residues. V shed 0 bases and J shed 6 bases, with 13 bases lying between them. Germline V gives CDR1 SGHRS, CDR2 YFSETQ. The CDR3 DNA is TGCGCCAGCAGCTTGGGGGCTAGTGGCGGCAATGAGCAGTTCTTC. The encoded protein is CASSLGASGGNEQFF.

This rearrangement joins TRBV6-6 to TRBJ1-5; D gene ambiguous. The CDR3 is 12 residues long. V shed 4 bases and J shed 5 bases, with 6 bases lying between them. The germline CDR1 and CDR2 sequences are MNHNY and SVGAGI (reference sequence). The DNA of the CDR3 is TGTGCCAGCAGTTTCATGCATCAGCCCCAGCATTTT. Translation gives CASSFMHQPQHF.

The CDR3 here is CAWSVSPDRDTEAFF. In DNA form, the CDR3 reads TGTGCCTGGAGTGTAAGCCCCGACAGGGACACTGAAGCTTTCTTT. The genes are TRBV30 and TRBJ1-1, with TRBD1 matching 7 bases. This CDR3 is built from 15 residues. V gave up 0 bases and J gave up 3 bases; unmatched junction bases: 7. Germline CDR1 and CDR2: GTSNPN and SVGIG (reference sequence). Complete variable domain (other parts from reference TRBV30 and TRBJ1-1): SQTIHQWPATLVQPVGSPLSLECTVEGTSNPNLYWYRQAAGRGLQLLFYSVGIGQISSEVPQNLSASRPQDRQFILSSKKLLLSDSGFYLCAWSVSPDRDTEAFFGQGTRLTVV.

This clone was seen a single time. The chain carries TRBV4-1 and TRBJ2-7; a weak D match, TRBD1 (5 bases). This CDR3 contains 15 residues. The germline V gene has CDR1 MGHRA and CDR2 YSYEKL. V dropped 1 base and J dropped 4 bases, with 14 bases sitting between them. CDR3 loop: CASSQATRVGYEQYF. The CDR3 nucleotides are TGCGCCAGCAGCCAAGCCACCAGGGTTGGTTACGAGCAGTACTTC.

J is TRBJ2-7 and V is TRBV5-4, with 9 nucleotides matching TRBD1. Germline lookup yields CDR1 SGHNT and CDR2 YYREEE (reference sequence). The CDR3 totals 14 residues. The V segment lost 0 bases and the J segment 4 bases; nucleotides outside the gene matches: 2. The CDR3 protein is CASSLDRGRYEQYF. CDR3 DNA: TGTGCCAGCAGCTTGGACAGGGGGCGGTACGAGCAGTACTTC.

V and J are TRBV15 and TRBJ2-3; the match to TRBD2 covers 10 bases. The CDR3 runs 16 residues. CDR1 LNHNV and CDR2 YYDKDF come from the germline V gene (reference sequence). The trim removed 0 bases at V and 5 bases at J, leaving 5 bases unmatched. CDR3 amino acids: CATSREVAGGLDTQYF. The CDR3 region has the DNA TGTGCCACCAGCAGAGAAGTAGCGGGAGGACTAGATACGCAGTATTTT.

This chain connects TRBV6-5 to TRBJ2-7; the match to TRBD2 covers 7 bases. The germline V gene has CDR1 MNHEY and CDR2 SVGAGI. This CDR3 contains 14 residues. V was pared by 6 bases and J by 2 bases, with 7 bases of the junction left unmatched. The CDR3 region has the DNA TGTGCCAGCAGCTTGTTGGGGGGGACCTACGAGCAGTACTTC. This encodes CASSLLGGTYEQYF.

This rearrangement joins TRBV25-1 to TRBJ1-2, with TRBD1 matching over 10 bases. Per the germline V gene, CDR1 is MGHDK and CDR2 is SYGVNS. CDR3 size: 13 residues. Germline trimming cut 6 bases from V and 5 bases from J; bases unmatched to any gene: 3. Here the CDR3 reads CASRPGQGYGYTF. CDR3 bases: TGTGCCAGCAGACCGGGACAGGGGTATGGCTACACCTTC.

The chain is built from TRBV30 and TRBJ2-7, with TRBD1 identical over 10 bases. CDR3 length: 13 amino acids. Germline loops: CDR1 GTSNPN, CDR2 SVGIG (reference sequence). Trimming at V came to 8 bases and at J to 1 base, leaving 5 bases not matched to a gene. The CDR3 is CAGTDRGSYEQYF. The CDR3 DNA reads as TGTGCCGGAACGGACAGGGGGTCCTACGAGCAGTACTTC.

The chain couples TRBV5-1 to TRBJ2-5; D is possibly TRBD1 (6 bases). Germline assignment: CDR1 SGHRS and CDR2 YFSETQ. The CDR3 loop spans 17 amino acids. The V gene lost 4 bases and the J gene lost 1 base, with 20 bases spanning the gap. The CDR3 coding sequence is TGCGCCAGCAGCCTCGAGGGCCGGACAGTCAGCCAAGAGACCCAGTACTTC. Its protein product is CASSLEGRTVSQETQYF.

The chain employs TRBV4-2 and TRBJ2-7; D possibly corresponds to TRBD1 (6 bases). The germline CDR1 and CDR2 sequences are LGHNA and YNFKEQ. Trimming took 4 bases from V and 6 from J, leaving 16 bases between them. The CDR3 extends over 14 amino acids. CDR3 sequence: CASSPRDTESEQYF. The CDR3 bases are TGTGCCAGCAGCCCACGGGACACAGAGAGCGAGCAGTACTTC.

This chain joins TRBV7-2 and TRBJ1-5, with D possibly matching TRBD1 (5 bases). V dropped 1 base and J dropped 9 bases, with 13 bases sitting between them. Germline values: CDR1 SGHTA, CDR2 FQGNSA. The CDR3 consists of 14 residues. CDR3 loop: CASSLDQGNGPQHF. The CDR3 region has the DNA TGTGCCAGCAGCTTAGACCAGGGTAATGGGCCCCAGCATTTT.

Of note for this clone: Other nucleotide sequences in the sample specify the same CDR3. The J gene is TRBJ2-6, the V gene TRBV5-1; D call uncertain. This CDR3 contains 15 residues. The V and J ends lost 0 bases and 0 bases respectively, with 4 bases between them. From germline, CDR1 is SGHRS and CDR2 YFSETQ. The CDR3 protein is CASSLDGSGANVLTF. Written as DNA, the CDR3 is TGCGCCAGCAGCTTGGACGGCTCTGGGGCCAACGTCCTGACTTTC.

The chain carries TRBV10-3 and TRBJ1-5; D ambiguous. V shed 5 bases and J shed 9 bases, with 11 bases lying between them. Germline loops: CDR1 ENHRY, CDR2 SYGVKD. This CDR3 is built from 12 residues. CDR3 sequence (DNA): TGTGCCATCAGTTCCGAATGGGGGCCCCAGCATTTT. This codes for CAISSEWGPQHF.

This clone was counted between two and nine times. The CDR3 DNA reads as TGTGCCAGCAGCCGACAGGGACTTGGCTACACCTTC. It yields the protein CASSRQGLGYTF. The chain recombines TRBV7-9 with TRBJ1-2; 7 bases line up with TRBD1. This CDR3 has 12 residues. After removal of 5 bases from V and 7 bases from J, the junction contained 4 bases not matched to a gene. Germline CDR1 SEHNR, CDR2 FQNEAQ (reference sequence).

A few counts support this clone. Distinct nucleotide sequences in the sample also encode this CDR3. The J gene is TRBJ1-1, the V gene TRBV29-1, with D unresolved. V lost 4 bases and J 1 base, leaving 4 bases between the germline ends. In germline, CDR1 is SQVTM, CDR2 ANQGSEA. This CDR3 is 11 amino acids long. The DNA of the CDR3 is TGCAGCGTTGGTCGGAACACTGAAGCTTTCTTT. Protein product: CSVGRNTEAFF. The full variable domain, its missing parts supplied by reference TRBV29-1 and TRBJ1-1, is SAVISQKPSRDICQRGTSLTIQCQVDSQVTMMFWYRQQPGQSLTLIATANQGSEATYESGFVIDKFPISRPNLTFSTLTVSNMSPEDSSIYLCSVGRNTEAFFGQGTRLTVV.

The chain recombines TRBV25-1 with TRBJ1-3; 10 bases align to TRBD1. Unmatched junction bases numbered 4, after V lost 1 base and J lost 1 base. From germline, CDR1 is MGHDK and CDR2 SYGVNS. The CDR3 covers 17 residues. The CDR3 region has the DNA TGTGCCAGCAGTGAATCCCGGACAGGGGGGTCTGGAAACACCATATATTTT. Its protein is CASSESRTGGSGNTIYF.

This chain joins TRBV5-1 and TRBJ2-7; 8 bases are shared with TRBD1. CDR3 length: 15 residues. Unmatched junction bases numbered 6, after V lost 3 bases and J lost 1 base. Germline assignment: CDR1 SGHRS and CDR2 YFSETQ. The CDR3 coding sequence is TGCGCCAGCAGCTCCCGGACAGGGCCTTCCTACGAGCAGTACTTC. This gives the protein CASSSRTGPSYEQYF.

The J gene is TRBJ2-5, the V gene TRBV5-6; D is ambiguous. This CDR3 comprises 12 residues. CDR1 is SGHDT, CDR2 YYEEEE, per germline. The ends were cut back, 0 bases at V and 5 bases at J, with 5 bases in the middle. CDR3 DNA: TGTGCCAGCAGCTTGGCAGGCGAGACCCAGTACTTC. Amino acid sequence: CASSLAGETQYF. Supplemented by reference TRBV5-6 and TRBJ2-5, the full variable domain reads DAGVTQSPTHLIKTRGQQVTLRCSPKSGHDTVSWYQQALGQGPQFIFQYYEEEERQRGNFPDRFSGHQFPNYSSELNVNALLLGDSALYLCASSLAGETQYFGPGTRLLVL.

This clone showed up just a few times. This sample also contains other DNA sequences that code for the same CDR3. The chain is built from TRBV7-2 and TRBJ2-7; no clear D. Germline V lookup: CDR1 SGHTA, CDR2 FQGNSA. This CDR3 region has 12 residues. Trimming shortened V by 0 bases and J by 4 bases, and 4 bases separated the two germline ends. CDR3 DNA: TGTGCCAGCAGCTTAGCGACGTACGAGCAGTACTTC. Its protein product is CASSLATYEQYF.

CDR3 amino acids: CSAGEAVPYEQYF. The CDR3 nucleotides read TGCAGCGCCGGGGAAGCGGTACCCTACGAGCAGTACTTC. This chain uses TRBV29-1 with TRBJ2-7; D possibly corresponds to TRBD2 (5 bases). This CDR3 is built from 13 residues. V shed 7 bases and J shed 2 bases, with 15 bases lying between them. The germline V gene has CDR1 SQVTM and CDR2 ANQGSEA.

In the case of this clone: A read error may account for a junction end that differs from germline. This chain connects TRBV5-1 to TRBJ2-6; unclear D gene. This CDR3 has 17 residues. Germline loops: CDR1 SGHRS, CDR2 YFSETQ. CDR3 sequence reads: CASSRATGPSVANVLTF. In nucleotides, the CDR3 is TGCGCCAGCAGTCGGGCAACGGGTCCGTCTGTGGCCAACGTCCTGACTTTC. Full variable domain (outside the CDR3, taken from reference TRBV5-1 and TRBJ2-6): KAGVTQTPRYLIKTRGQQVTLSCSPISGHRSVSWYQQTPGQGLQFLFEYFSETQRNKGNFPGRFSGRQFSNSRSEMNVSTLELGDSALYLCASSRATGPSVANVLTFGAGSRLTVL.